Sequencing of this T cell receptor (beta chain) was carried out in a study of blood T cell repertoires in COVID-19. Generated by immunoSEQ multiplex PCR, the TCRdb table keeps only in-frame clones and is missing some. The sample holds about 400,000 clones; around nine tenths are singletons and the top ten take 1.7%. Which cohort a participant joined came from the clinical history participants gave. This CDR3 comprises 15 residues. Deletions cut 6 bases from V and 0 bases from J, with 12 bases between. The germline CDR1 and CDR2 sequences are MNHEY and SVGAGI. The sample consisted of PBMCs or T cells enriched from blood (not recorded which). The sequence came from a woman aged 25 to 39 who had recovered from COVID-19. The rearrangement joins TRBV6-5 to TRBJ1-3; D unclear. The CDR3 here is CASSVSSYSGNTIYF. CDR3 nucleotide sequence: TGTGCCAGCAGCGTTTCGAGCTACTCTGGAAACACCATATATTTT.